This T cell receptor (beta chain) emerged from a study of blood T cells in healthy people across ages. Study summary: For every two T cells, template switching captured about one barcoded beta molecule. Regarding the study as a whole: Investigators viewed diversity estimates from one million T cells as underestimates, the study reported. Because sorting was not performed, PBMCs prevented conclusive naive versus antigen-experienced comparison.

A sample-barcoded 5' primer and a J-beta primer mix were used in a second PCR of roughly 7 to 12 cycles. In TCRdb, the 5' RACE reads were re-called with MiXCR into one record per CDR3 protein. The sample has hundreds of thousands of distinct CDR3 sequences; about 32% are singletons. This clonotype was picked up many times. Its target is not known. About 9.6 milliliters of peripheral blood were drawn from each donor into EDTA-treated tubes. The CDR3 runs 18 residues. CDR1 and CDR2 (germline): MNHEY, SVGAGI. The V gene lost 4 bases and the J gene lost 2 bases, with 24 bases spanning the gap. The receptor was isolated from a woman over 75 in good health. Sample: blood. This chain connects TRBV6-5 to TRBJ2-7, with D possibly TRBD2 on 6 matching bases. The chain's CDR3 is CASSLKRPGETFAYEQYF. The CDR3 DNA follows: TGTGCCAGCAGTTTAAAACGCCCGGGAGAGACATTTGCCTACGAGCAGTACTTC.